Shown below are 22 T cell receptor beta chains from a single sample sequenced in a study of post-analysis software for immune sequencing data. Prepared libraries of TCR beta cDNA carried unique molecular identifiers. Via MiXCR, TCRdb re-called the PCR reads, giving one row per CDR3 protein. The sample yields about 160,000 distinct CDR3 sequences, roughly 40% seen once. Material: blood, obtained after autologous hematopoietic stem cell transplantation. These TCRs come from a girl aged 5-17 years with multiple sclerosis.

J is TRBJ2-5 and V is TRBV5-8; 8 bases line up with TRBD1. J was trimmed by 11 bases and V by 4 bases; bases with no gene match: 13. Germline lookup yields CDR1 SGHTS and CDR2 YDEGEE. The CDR3 has 14 residues. This CDR3 is CASSRDRKRWEQYF. DNA for the CDR3: TGTGCCAGCAGCCGGGACAGGAAACGATGGGAGCAGTACTTC.

This clonotype has only a few counts. The chain joins TRBV4-1 to TRBJ2-7; D is unresolved. The CDR3 sequence is 14 residues long. V was pared by 0 bases and J by 3 bases, with 9 bases between. Germline CDR1 reads MGHRA; CDR2 reads YSYEKL. CDR3 in DNA: TGCGCCAGCAGCCAAGAGGGTCTTAGCTACGAGCAGTACTTC. This gives the protein CASSQEGLSYEQYF.

V is TRBV24-1 and J is TRBJ2-5; D could derive from TRBD1 or TRBD2 (6 bases each). The end of the DNA fits TRBJ2-7 better, so the J call may be wrong. The CDR3 is made up of 13 amino acids. CDR1 is KGHDR, CDR2 SFDVKD, per germline. CDR3 sequence reads: CATSAKEGVEQYF. CDR3 nucleotides: TGTGCCACCAGTGCCAAGGAGGGGGTCGAGCAGTACTTC.

V gene TRBV4-2 combines with J gene TRBJ2-7; 11 nucleotides agree with TRBD2. Germline assignment: CDR1 LGHNA and CDR2 YNFKEQ. CDR3 length: 15 residues. V trimming: 5 bases; J trimming: 2 bases; junction bases outside the gene matches: 5. The CDR3: CASSEVAGGPYEQYF. The CDR3 nucleotides read TGTGCCAGCAGCGAAGTAGCGGGAGGGCCCTACGAGCAGTACTTC.

The sample holds a few counts of this clonotype. The rearrangement joins TRBV6-2 or TRBV6-3 to TRBJ2-5; D gene ambiguous. Germline values: CDR1 MNHEY, CDR2 SVGEGT. V lost 2 bases to trimming and J lost 4 bases, with 8 bases between them. This CDR3 has 13 amino acids. CDR3: CASSYPASETQYF. The CDR3 DNA is TGTGCCAGCAGTTACCCAGCATCAGAGACCCAGTACTTC.

In its sample, this clonotype was seen once. The J gene is TRBJ2-7, the V gene TRBV12-3 or TRBV12-4; TRBD2 agrees at 10 bases. This CDR3 is built from 15 residues. V lost 4 bases and J lost 3; bases outside the gene matches: 6. CDR3 amino acids: CASSSPGLASYEQYF. DNA of the CDR3: TGTGCCAGCAGTTCTCCGGGACTAGCGAGCTACGAGCAGTACTTC.

The chain combines TRBV12-3 or TRBV12-4 with TRBJ2-1; 11 bases line up with TRBD2. Near its end, the DNA agrees better with TRBJ2-7, so the J call may be wrong. The CDR3 is 15 residues long. CDR3 in DNA: TGTGCCAGCAGTTCCGGGACTAGCGGCTACAATGAGCAGTACTTC. Amino acid sequence: CASSSGTSGYNEQYF.

The chain links TRBV28 to TRBJ2-1; D might be TRBD2 (5 bases). The CDR3 runs 14 residues. The germline V gene encodes CDR1 MDHEN and CDR2 SYDVKM. V shed 3 bases and J shed 5 bases, with 11 bases lying between them. The CDR3 here is CASSLPGSNNEQFF. For the CDR3, the DNA is TGTGCCAGCAGTTTGCCTGGGAGTAACAATGAGCAGTTCTTC.

This clonotype showed up just a few times. The chain joins TRBV29-1 to TRBJ1-1, with unresolved D. CDR3 size: 11 residues. Germline V gene data show CDR1 as SQVTM and CDR2 as ANQGSEA. Trimming stripped 4 bases from V and 4 bases from J, with 7 bases between. CDR3 region: CSVGFGTEAFF. In nucleotides, the CDR3 is TGCAGCGTTGGCTTTGGCACTGAAGCTTTCTTT.

This clonotype has only a few counts. V usage is TRBV29-1 and J usage is TRBJ1-2, with D tentatively TRBD1 (5 bases). The CDR3 is 15 amino acids. The V and J ends lost 0 bases and 8 bases respectively, with 19 bases between them. The V gene's germline CDR1 is SQVTM and CDR2 ANQGSEA. Here the CDR3 DNA reads TGCAGCGTTGAAGATCGGGCAGGGATCCCTCGCGGCTACACCTTC. Translated: CSVEDRAGIPRGYTF. The full variable domain, in which reference TRBV29-1 and TRBJ1-2 provide the parts outside the CDR3, is SAVISQKPSRDICQRGTSLTIQCQVDSQVTMMFWYRQQPGQSLTLIATANQGSEATYESGFVIDKFPISRPNLTFSTLTVSNMSPEDSSIYLCSVEDRAGIPRGYTFGSGTRLTVV.

V and J are TRBV6-5 and TRBJ1-5; TRBD1 aligns across 7 bases. The germline gives CDR1 MNHEY, CDR2 SVGAGI. The CDR3 runs 15 residues. J lost 5 bases, V lost 3 bases, and 7 bases had no gene match. The CDR3 sequence: CASSYSHRGDQPQHF. CDR3 DNA sequence: TGTGCCAGCAGTTATTCCCACAGGGGTGATCAGCCCCAGCATTTT.

V gene TRBV15 combines with J gene TRBJ2-5; 13 bases fit TRBD2. The germline V gene encodes CDR1 LNHNV and CDR2 YYDKDF (reference sequence). The CDR3 has 16 residues. V gave up 1 base and J gave up 5 bases; unmatched junction bases: 4. DNA of the CDR3: TGTGCCACCAGCAGAGTTACTAGCGGGAGGGGTGAGACCCAGTACTTC. Translated, it gives CATSRVTSGRGETQYF.

Written as DNA, the CDR3 is TGTGCCAGCAGCCAAGTGGCGGGAGGTCGCACAGATACGCAGTATTTT. It codes for CASSQVAGGRTDTQYF. The chain links TRBV14 to TRBJ2-3; 8 bases match TRBD2. V was clipped by 1 base and J by 1 base; unmatched bases: 4. Germline V gene sequence: CDR1 SGHDN, CDR2 FVKESK. The CDR3 runs to 16 residues.

This clonotype was seen many times. J is TRBJ2-5 and V is TRBV5-6, with D perhaps matching TRBD2 (5 bases). The CDR3 is 14 residues long. V gave up 0 bases and J gave up 5 bases, with 11 bases separating them. Germline V gene data show CDR1 as SGHDT and CDR2 as YYEEEE. The DNA for the CDR3 is TGTGCCAGCAGCTTGGAGCGGTGGGTGGAGACCCAGTACTTC. As protein: CASSLERWVETQYF.

The J gene is TRBJ2-3, the V gene TRBV20-1; 7 bases are a match to TRBD2. The CDR3 has 12 residues. V lost 6 bases, J lost 6 bases, and 6 bases stayed unmatched. Germline V gene sequence: CDR1 DFQATT, CDR2 SNEGSKA (reference sequence). CDR3 loop: CSATTSADTQYF. The CDR3 coding sequence is TGCAGTGCAACAACTAGCGCGGATACGCAGTATTTT.

There are a few counts of this clonotype. V and J are TRBV5-1 and TRBJ2-7; 9 nucleotides line up with TRBD1. Looked up from germline, CDR1 is SGHRS and CDR2 is YFSETQ. The CDR3 length is 12 residues. J was trimmed by 6 bases and V by 10 bases; bases with no gene match: 8. The CDR3 protein is CASGTGPGEQYF. Written as DNA, the CDR3 is TGCGCCTCCGGGACAGGGCCTGGCGAGCAGTACTTC.

This clonotype was seen more than once but under ten times. The chain employs TRBV20-1 and TRBJ2-1; 12 positions match TRBD2. The J segment lost 5 bases and the V segment lost 7 bases, leaving 12 bases of the junction unmatched. This CDR3 comprises 16 residues. The V gene's germline CDR1 is DFQATT and CDR2 SNEGSKA (reference sequence). In DNA form, the CDR3 reads TGCAGTGTTCGCTCACTAGCGGGAGGAGATAACAATGAGCAGTTCTTC. Protein product: CSVRSLAGGDNNEQFF.

As concerns this clonotype: The junction and the germline gene differ at one end; a read error may be behind it. This sequence joins TRBV6-2 or TRBV6-3 and TRBJ1-2; 7 positions match TRBD1. In germline, CDR1 is MNHEY, CDR2 SVGEGT. The CDR3 is made up of 15 amino acids. The CDR3 nucleotides are TGTGCCAGCAGTTACCCGGGAGCCAGGGGGTATGGCCACACCTTC. It specifies CASSYPGARGYGHTF.

This chain joins TRBV5-1 and TRBJ2-1; no firm D call. V was trimmed by 3 bases and J by 0 bases, leaving 10 bases between them. The CDR3 contains 15 residues. CDR1 is SGHRS and CDR2 is YFSETQ in the germline V gene. Here the CDR3 DNA reads TGCGCCAGCAGCTCTACAACGAGCTCCTACAATGAGCAGTTCTTC. It encodes CASSSTTSSYNEQFF.

This clonotype was seen a few times. The rearrangement joins TRBV6-5 to TRBJ2-1, with a tentative D call TRBD2 (5 bases). V dropped 4 bases and J dropped 0 bases, with 10 bases sitting between them. The germline V gene encodes CDR1 MNHEY and CDR2 SVGAGI. The CDR3 loop spans 15 amino acids. The DNA of the CDR3 is TGTGCCAGCAGTTGGAGGCAATACTCCTACAATGAGCAGTTCTTC. This encodes CASSWRQYSYNEQFF.

There are a few counts of this clonotype. The chain employs TRBV6-5 and TRBJ1-6, with a possible D match to TRBD1 (6 bases). V was trimmed by 4 bases and J by 7 bases, leaving 11 bases between them. The germline V gene encodes CDR1 MNHEY and CDR2 SVGAGI. The CDR3 runs to 14 residues. The CDR3 reads CASSSDRWNSPLHF. For the CDR3, the DNA is TGTGCCAGCAGTTCCGACAGGTGGAATTCACCCCTCCACTTT.

This clonotype is a singleton in its sample. This chain connects TRBV7-9 to TRBJ1-6; 10 positions match TRBD1. The CDR3 totals 15 residues. With V trimmed by 5 bases and J by 9 bases, 7 bases remained unmatched. CDR1 and CDR2 from the germline V gene are SEHNR and FQNEAQ (reference sequence). DNA for the CDR3: TGTGCCAGCAGCGCCTCCGGGACAGGGGCTTCACCCCTCCACTTT. It specifies CASSASGTGASPLHF.